The 26 T cell receptor beta chains below come from one sample, sequenced in a study of shared clonotypes between healthy human individuals. As defined, naive CD8 cells were CD45RO-negative and positively selected for CCR7, with terminally differentiated effector memory CD45RA+ cells excluded. Repertoires were generated with immunoSEQ multiplex PCR, while TCRdb's copy carries only in-frame clones and drops some. The sample lists about 680,000 clones, roughly nine tenths seen once, with about a quarter in the top ten. What was sequenced was naive CD8+ T cells sorted from blood. The receptors derive from a man aged 30-40 years in good health.

With respect to this clone: The sample holds other DNA sequences that translate to the same CDR3. The genes are TRBV5-1 and TRBJ2-7; D unresolved. Germline V lookup: CDR1 SGHRS, CDR2 YFSETQ. This CDR3 spans 13 amino acids. V was trimmed by 0 bases and J by 4 bases, leaving 8 bases between them. As DNA, the CDR3 is TGCGCCAGCAGCTTGGGGGTAGGGTACGAGCAGTACTTC. Protein: CASSLGVGYEQYF.

The CDR3 nucleotides read TGTGCCAGCAGCCTAGGACAGGGACCAAATGAAAAACTGTTTTTT. It yields the protein CASSLGQGPNEKLFF. V usage is TRBV5-8 and J usage is TRBJ1-4, with 8 bases that match TRBD1. This CDR3 is built from 15 residues. Per germline, CDR1 SGHTS and CDR2 YDEGEE. The junction had 7 bases not matched to a gene; V was cut back by 4 bases and J by 5 bases.

This clone was detected only a few times. The rearrangement uses TRBV7-3 and TRBJ2-3, with D perhaps matching TRBD2 (5 bases). Trimming removed 3 bases at V and 1 base at J, with 11 bases between. The CDR3 totals 15 residues. Germline loops: CDR1 SGHTA, CDR2 FQGTGA. The DNA of the CDR3 is TGTGCCAGCAGCTTTACAGCGGCCGGCACAGATACGCAGTATTTT. It translates to CASSFTAAGTDTQYF.

The chain links TRBV28 to TRBJ2-2, with D uncertain. This CDR3 spans 16 amino acids. V lost 6 bases and J 1 base, leaving 15 bases between the germline ends. Germline CDR1 reads MDHEN; CDR2 reads SYDVKM. CDR3 DNA: TGTGCCAGCAGCCCGACGACAAAAAGGAACACCGGGGAGCTGTTTTTT. Translation: CASSPTTKRNTGELFF.

J is TRBJ2-7 and V is TRBV2; 7 nucleotides line up with TRBD1. The ends lost 1 base at V and 4 bases at J; junction bases unmatched: 4. Germline V lookup: CDR1 SNHLY, CDR2 FYNNEI. This CDR3 comprises 14 residues. CDR3 in amino acids: CASSEGVGQYEQYF. The CDR3 coding sequence is TGTGCCAGCAGTGAAGGGGTGGGACAGTACGAGCAGTACTTC.

This chain joins TRBV2 and TRBJ2-7; 7 nucleotides align to TRBD2. Germline V CDR1 and CDR2: SNHLY, FYNNEI. The CDR3 totals 15 residues. Trimming removed 7 bases from V and 2 bases from J; junction bases left unmatched: 11. The CDR3 region has the DNA TGTGCCAGCACCCCGGGGAGGGGACTCACCTACGAGCAGTACTTC. Protein product: CASTPGRGLTYEQYF.

The V gene is TRBV7-8, the J gene TRBJ2-1, with 11 bases matching TRBD1. CDR1 SGHVS and CDR2 FQNEAQ come from the germline V gene. V was pared by 6 bases and J by 8 bases, with 0 bases of the junction left unmatched. The CDR3 length is 12 residues. For the CDR3, the DNA is TGTGCCAGCAGGGACAGGGGGCATGAGCAGTTCTTC. It is translated as CASRDRGHEQFF.

This chain uses TRBV29-1 with TRBJ2-1; TRBD1 is a possible D gene (5 bases). Trimming stripped 0 bases from V and 2 bases from J, with 14 bases between. The germline gives CDR1 SQVTM, CDR2 ANQGSEA. There are 16 residues in the CDR3. CDR3: CSVEDPQGRAYNEQFF. The CDR3 DNA reads TGCAGCGTTGAAGACCCCCAGGGAAGGGCCTACAATGAGCAGTTCTTC.

This clone was detected once. J is TRBJ1-2 and V is TRBV2; TRBD1 is a possible D gene (5 bases). This CDR3 has 15 amino acids. Germline V gene lookup returns CDR1 SNHLY and CDR2 FYNNEI. Trimming removed 6 bases from V and 3 bases from J, with 17 bases in between. In DNA form, the CDR3 reads TGTGCCAGCAGCCCTGGGGGGAGTCGAGACTATGGCTACACCTTC. Translated: CASSPGGSRDYGYTF.

This sequence joins TRBV29-1 and TRBJ2-2; no definite D call. In germline, CDR1 is SQVTM, CDR2 ANQGSEA. The CDR3 length is 12 residues. V was shortened by 2 bases and J by 1 base, with 2 bases between the two germline ends. The CDR3 DNA sequence: TGCAGCGTTGAACAGAACACCGGGGAGCTGTTTTTT. Encoded protein: CSVEQNTGELFF.

The chain uses TRBV5-4 and TRBJ2-1; D remains unclear. This CDR3 is 11 amino acids long. From germline, CDR1 is SGHNT and CDR2 YYREEE (reference sequence). V dropped 3 bases and J dropped 5 bases, with 3 bases sitting between them. CDR3 coding DNA: TGTGCCAGCAGCTACAACAATGAGCAGTTCTTC. This gives the protein CASSYNNEQFF.

V and J are TRBV4-1 and TRBJ2-7; 8 bases are a match to TRBD1. The J segment lost 4 bases and the V segment lost 4 bases, leaving 9 bases of the junction unmatched. The CDR3 length is 15 residues. Germline V gene sequence: CDR1 MGHRA, CDR2 YSYEKL. CDR3 nucleotide sequence: TGCGCCAGCAGCCCTACCTCAGGGGGCGGGTACGAGCAGTACTTC. This encodes CASSPTSGGGYEQYF.

V is TRBV7-9 and J is TRBJ2-1; tentative D call: TRBD2 (6 bases). The CDR3 spans 15 residues. V gave up 1 base and J gave up 4 bases, with 11 bases separating them. CDR1 and CDR2 (germline): SEHNR, FQNEAQ (reference sequence). As DNA, the CDR3 is TGTGCCAGCAGCTTAGAGGGCGGAGGGTACAATGAGCAGTTCTTC. Its protein is CASSLEGGGYNEQFF.

The rearrangement joins TRBV6-1 to TRBJ1-5, with 8 bases that match TRBD1. V gave up 2 bases and J gave up 3 bases; unmatched junction bases: 6. Germline V gene sequence: CDR1 MNHNS, CDR2 SASEGT. The CDR3 is 16 amino acids. The CDR3 loop reads CASSEWDRQFNQPQHF. For the CDR3, the DNA is TGTGCCAGCAGTGAATGGGACAGGCAGTTCAATCAGCCCCAGCATTTT.

The chain employs TRBV7-6 and TRBJ2-3; no definite D call. The V gene's germline CDR1 is SGHVS and CDR2 FNYEAQ. This CDR3 region has 13 residues. The V gene lost 1 base and the J gene lost 4 bases, with 6 bases spanning the gap. The DNA for the CDR3 is TGTGCCAGCAGCTTAGACATCGCAGATACGCAGTATTTT. As protein: CASSLDIADTQYF.

The chain combines TRBV11-3 with TRBJ2-1, with D hard to call. The CDR3 covers 13 residues. Trimming took 5 bases from V and 7 from J, leaving 12 bases between them. The germline CDR1 and CDR2 sequences are SGHNT and YENEEA. This CDR3 reads CASSPTPSNEQFF. In nucleotides, the CDR3 is TGTGCCAGCAGCCCGACTCCCAGTAATGAGCAGTTCTTC. Full variable domain (missing parts from reference TRBV11-3 and TRBJ2-1): EAGVVQSPRYKIIEKKQPVAFWCNPISGHNTLYWYLQNLGQGPELLIRYENEEAVDDSQLPKDRFSAERLKGVDSTLKIQPAELGDSAVYLCASSPTPSNEQFFGPGTRLTVL.

The V call is TRBV27, the J call TRBJ2-2; tentatively, D is TRBD2 (5 bases). Germline CDR1 MNHEY, CDR2 SMNVEV (reference sequence). V dropped 4 bases and J dropped 5 bases, with 8 bases sitting between them. CDR3 length equals 13 residues. CDR3 bases: TGTGCCAGCAGTTATAGAGGGACCGGGGAGCTGTTTTTT. Translating gives CASSYRGTGELFF.

The chain employs TRBV4-1 and TRBJ2-5; 9 bases fit TRBD1. Germline values: CDR1 MGHRA, CDR2 YSYEKL. V lost 3 bases, J lost 3 bases, and 8 bases stayed unmatched. The CDR3 is 16 amino acids. The CDR3 here is CASSHRTGVGEETQYF. DNA for the CDR3: TGCGCCAGCAGCCACCGGACAGGGGTCGGGGAAGAGACCCAGTACTTC.

The V call is TRBV2, the J call TRBJ2-7; 7 bases map to TRBD2. The ends lost 3 bases at V and 6 bases at J; junction bases unmatched: 11. In germline, CDR1 is SNHLY, CDR2 FYNNEI. This CDR3 spans 15 amino acids. CDR3 in amino acids: CASSDGEGVIFEQYF. DNA for the CDR3: TGTGCCAGCAGTGATGGGGAGGGAGTAATATTCGAGCAGTACTTC. The variable domain in full, completed from reference TRBV2 and TRBJ2-7, reads EPEVTQTPSHQVTQMGQEVILRCVPISNHLYFYWYRQILGQKVEFLVSFYNNEISEKSEIFDDQFSVERPDGSNFTLKIRSTKLEDSAMYFCASSDGEGVIFEQYFGPGTRLTVT.

The V and J genes are TRBV27 and TRBJ2-3; 13 bases line up with TRBD2. CDR1 and CDR2 (germline): MNHEY, SMNVEV (reference sequence). The CDR3 sequence is 16 residues long. V gave up 5 bases and J gave up 2 bases; unmatched junction bases: 4. CDR3 protein: CASSPGLAGDTDTQYF. CDR3 coding DNA: TGTGCCAGCAGTCCCGGACTAGCGGGAGACACAGATACGCAGTATTTT.

The chain recombines TRBV5-8 with TRBJ2-1, with a possible D match to TRBD2 (5 bases). CDR3 length: 13 residues. Germline values: CDR1 SGHTS, CDR2 YDEGEE. V lost 1 base, J lost 6 bases, and 8 bases lay in between. This CDR3 reads CASSLPSSNEQFF. CDR3 DNA: TGTGCCAGCAGCTTGCCTAGCAGCAATGAGCAGTTCTTC.

This rearrangement joins TRBV5-6 to TRBJ2-6; weak D call: TRBD1 (6 bases). The V and J ends lost 6 bases and 0 bases respectively, with 10 bases between them. There are 15 residues in the CDR3. Per germline, CDR1 SGHDT and CDR2 YYEEEE. CDR3 sequence (DNA): TGTGCCAGCAATCCACAGGGCTCTGGGGCCAACGTCCTGACTTTC. This encodes CASNPQGSGANVLTF.

This rearrangement joins TRBV9 to TRBJ2-7, with 7 bases matching TRBD1. The V gene end was trimmed by 3 bases and the J gene end by 2 bases; junction bases not matched to a gene: 8. Germline V gene data show CDR1 as SGDLS and CDR2 as YYNGEE. The CDR3 runs 15 residues. CDR3 loop: CASSANRDSTYEQYF. CDR3 bases: TGTGCCAGCAGCGCGAATAGGGACAGTACCTACGAGCAGTACTTC.

The rearrangement links TRBV28 to TRBJ2-2; perhaps TRBD1 as D (6 bases). Germline V gene data show CDR1 as MDHEN and CDR2 as SYDVKM. This CDR3 spans 13 amino acids. V was pared by 9 bases and J by 3 bases, with 11 bases between. CDR3 sequence: CASWTVDTGELFF. CDR3 bases: TGTGCCAGTTGGACAGTGGACACCGGGGAGCTGTTTTTT.

The chain carries TRBV18 and TRBJ2-7; 10 bases align to TRBD1. Looked up from germline, CDR1 is KGHSH and CDR2 is LQKENI. This CDR3 contains 14 residues. After removal of 4 bases from V and 3 bases from J, the junction contained 3 bases not matched to a gene. CDR3 sequence: CASSRGQGGYEQYF. CDR3 coding DNA: TGTGCCAGCTCACGAGGACAGGGGGGCTACGAGCAGTACTTC. The entire variable domain, with the rest obtained from reference TRBV18 and TRBJ2-7, is as follows: NAGVMQNPRHLVRRRGQEARLRCSPMKGHSHVYWYRQLPEEGLKFMVYLQKENIIDESGMPKERFSAEFPKEGPSILRIQQVVRGDSAAYFCASSRGQGGYEQYFGPGTRLTVT.

This sequence joins TRBV27 and TRBJ1-1; D remains unclear. Trimming left V 2 bases short and J 1 base short, with 14 bases between. Germline values: CDR1 MNHEY, CDR2 SMNVEV (reference sequence). The CDR3 totals 16 residues. The CDR3 region has the DNA TGTGCCAGCAGTTTACTCTCGGGAACTGGGAACACTGAAGCTTTCTTT. As protein: CASSLLSGTGNTEAFF.